This T cell receptor beta chain was retrieved from a study of cytomegalovirus exposure and HLA in healthy donors. General study results and limits: Cytomegalovirus status, reportedly, was diagnosed with high specificity and sensitivity by the classifier.

The CDR3 runs to 14 residues. The V gene lost 2 bases and the J gene lost 1 base, with 8 bases spanning the gap. CDR1 and CDR2 (germline): MNHEY, SVGAGI. On this clone itself: Its antigen is as yet unknown.

Primers included in the PCR were 60 Vbeta and 13 Jbeta primers. Assay used: immunoSEQ multiplex PCR; TCRdb lists only in-frame clones, some missing. The sample holds over 150,000 clones, 75% seen once. The material sequenced was PBMCs. The J gene is TRBJ1-2, the V gene TRBV6-5, with D perhaps TRBD1 (5 bases). The sequence was obtained from a male donor in good health and CMV-seronegative. The CDR3 reads CASSYVGGNYGYTF. CDR3 DNA: TGTGCCAGCAGTTACGTCGGGGGTAACTATGGCTACACCTTC.